This TCR beta chain was identified in a study of early T cells in non-severe SARS-CoV-2 infection. One entry per CDR3 protein, called by TCRdb with MiXCR from the 5' RACE reads. Of about 92,000 distinct CDR3 sequences listed, approximately 15% are singletons. In its sample, this clonotype was seen a few times. The sequenced sample was whole blood. The receptor was isolated from an adult who was a healthcare worker with PCR-confirmed SARS-CoV-2 infection or an uninfected control (not recorded which).

The CDR3 region is CASSAYRGQENGYTF. In nucleotides, the CDR3 is TGTGCCAGCAGCGCCTACAGGGGCCAGGAGAATGGCTACACCTTC. The chain carries TRBV7-6 and TRBJ1-2; 7 bases are shared with TRBD1. The germline V gene has CDR1 SGHVS and CDR2 FNYEAQ. V was pared by 5 bases and J by 6 bases, with 12 bases of the junction left unmatched. The CDR3 sequence is 15 residues long.